The sequence of this T cell receptor (beta chain) was determined in a study of shared clonotypes between healthy human individuals. Study-wide context: Donors had three CD4 naive, three CD4 memory, two CD8 naive and one CD8 memory plate apiece.

V trimming: 4 bases; J trimming: 3 bases; junction bases outside the gene matches: 3. Germline V lookup: CDR1 SQVTM, CDR2 ANQGSEA. This CDR3 comprises 15 residues. Sequenced by immunoSEQ multiplex PCR; TCRdb stores in-frame clones only, minus some. The sample comprises roughly 330,000 clones, approximately 74% of which are singletons, and approximately 10% rests with the top ten. This chain joins TRBV29-1 and TRBJ2-2, with 12 bases matching TRBD2. This TCR was recovered from a man aged 25-45 years in good health. The sample was memory CD4+ T cells sorted from blood. The subset was: CD45RA-negative fraction. The DNA for the CDR3 is TGCAGCGTTGTGCTAGCGGGAGGGTACACCGGGGAGCTGTTTTTT. It yields the protein CSVVLAGGYTGELFF.